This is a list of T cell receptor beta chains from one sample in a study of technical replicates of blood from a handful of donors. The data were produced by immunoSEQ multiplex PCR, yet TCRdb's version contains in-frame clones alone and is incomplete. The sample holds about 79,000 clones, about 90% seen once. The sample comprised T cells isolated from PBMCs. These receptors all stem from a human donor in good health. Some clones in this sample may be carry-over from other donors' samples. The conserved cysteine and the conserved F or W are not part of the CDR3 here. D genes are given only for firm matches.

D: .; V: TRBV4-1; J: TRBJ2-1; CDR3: ASSPHREVLNNEQF
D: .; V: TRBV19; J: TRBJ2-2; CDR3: ASSGVSLPAGELF
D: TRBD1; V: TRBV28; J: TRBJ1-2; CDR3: ASSLTGDLYGYT
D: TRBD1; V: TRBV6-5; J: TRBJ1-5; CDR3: ASSILQGSNQPQH
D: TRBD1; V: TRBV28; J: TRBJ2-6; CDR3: ASSSGTGVPSGANVLT
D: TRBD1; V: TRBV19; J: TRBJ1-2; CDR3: ASSLPRDRDRYT
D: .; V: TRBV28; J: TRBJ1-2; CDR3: ASSPIQVNYGYT
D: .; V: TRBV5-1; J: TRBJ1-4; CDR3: ASSLATTNEKLF
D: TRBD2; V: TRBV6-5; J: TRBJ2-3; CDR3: ASSQTSGGAGTQY
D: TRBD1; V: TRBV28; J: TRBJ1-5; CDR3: ASSTGGQPQH
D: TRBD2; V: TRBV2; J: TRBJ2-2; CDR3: ASSVLRGAGELF
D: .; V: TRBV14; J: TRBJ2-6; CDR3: ATLHRVSGANVLT
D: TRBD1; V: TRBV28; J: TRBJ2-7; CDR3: ATLDRVRYEQY
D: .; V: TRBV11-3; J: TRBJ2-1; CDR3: ASSSNYNEQF
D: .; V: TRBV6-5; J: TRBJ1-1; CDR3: ASSYSSIAEAF
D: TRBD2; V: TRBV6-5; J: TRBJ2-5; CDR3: ASSYSRGQETQY
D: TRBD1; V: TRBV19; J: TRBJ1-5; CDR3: AGTQGRQPQH
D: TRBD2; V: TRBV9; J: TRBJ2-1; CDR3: ASSVAIGTISYNEQF